Listed below are T cell receptor beta chains from one sample, sequenced in a study of follicular helper T cells after annual influenza vaccination. Assay: immunoSEQ multiplex PCR; the TCRdb copy retains only in-frame clones and omits some. The profile shows about 3,900 clones, around 76% of them singletons. The sequences come from CXCR5- memory CD4+ T cells sorted from blood, collected 7 days after influenza vaccination. Receptor source: an adult who received the influenza vaccine. Both conserved end residues are part of each CDR3. The D gene is left open where the match is weak. Expanded clones are given a class, and other clones once, few, many or no size at all.

TRBJ1-4 - - TRBV2 TGTGCCAGCACTAGGGGGGTCGATGAAAAACTGTTTTTT CASTRGVDEKLFF
TRBJ1-1 TRBD1 - TRBV4-1 TGCGCCAGCAGCCTATTTTTTACCGGGACAGGGAGGGGGCACACTGAAGCTTTCTTT CASSLFFTGTGRGHTEAFF
TRBJ2-3 - - TRBV7-2 TGTGCCAGCAGCTTAGGTAGCGGAGAAACAGATACGCAGTATTTT CASSLGSGETDTQYF
TRBJ1-1 - - TRBV7-9 TGTGCCAGCAGCTTAGAGTTTCAGGTTAACACTGAAGCTTTCTTT CASSLEFQVNTEAFF
TRBJ1-4 TRBD1 - TRBV7-2 TGTGCCAGCAGCTTAGCGCCTAGGGACAGGAGGGGAAAACTGTTTTTT CASSLAPRDRRGKLFF
TRBJ1-1 TRBD1 - TRBV2 TGTGCCAGCAGTTACAGGGGGCTGAACACTGAAGCTTTCTTT CASSYRGLNTEAFF
TRBJ2-3 TRBD2 - TRBV19 TGTGCCAGTAGTATAGGGCAGCGGGGGACTTTTACTACGCAGTATTTT CASSIGQRGTFTTQYF
TRBJ2-5 TRBD2 few TRBV4-1 TGCGCCAGCAGCCAGACCGGGACTATCCAAGAGACCCAGTACTTC CASSQTGTIQETQYF
TRBJ1-1 - - TRBV11-3 TGTGCCAGCAGCTCCCATGTCCTAGCACCAGCTTTCTTT CASSSHVLAPAFF
TRBJ2-3 TRBD1 few TRBV5-4 TGTGCCAGCAGCTCTGGACAGGGGGTGGTTTTGGCGCAGTATTTT CASSSGQGVVLAQYF
TRBJ1-2 - - TRBV28 TGTGCCAGCAGTTTGGGGAACTATGGCTACACCTTC CASSLGNYGYTF
TRBJ1-6 - few TRBV5-1 TGCGCCAGCAGCTTGGACGGGGGGAGGGCGGCCCTCCACTTT CASSLDGGRAALHF
TRBJ2-5 - - TRBV27 TGTGCCAGCAGATACCTGGGGCCAGCCCACCAAGAGACCCAGTACTTC CASRYLGPAHQETQYF
TRBJ1-4 - - TRBV25-1 TGTGCCAGCAGTGAATCGGGGCGTCCTAATGAAAAACTGTTTTTT CASSESGRPNEKLFF
TRBJ2-1 - few TRBV21-1 TGTGCCAGCAGGCACTGCATAGCTACACCATCCGACAATGAGCAGTTCTTC CASRHCIATPSDNEQFF
TRBJ2-5 TRBD1 - TRBV7-8 TGTGCCAGCAGCGCCGTCGACAGGGTGACCCAGTACTTC CASSAVDRVTQYF
TRBJ2-3 - - TRBV30 TGTGCCTGGAGTGTAGGGATTGCTAGCACAGATACGCAGTATTTT CAWSVGIASTDTQYF
TRBJ1-2 TRBD1 - TRBV5-1 TGCGCCAGCAGCTCGCTTTCTGCGATTAGGGCAGGGGGCTCTGGCTACACCTTC CASSSLSAIRAGGSGYTF
TRBJ2-7 - - TRBV11-3 TGTGCCAGCAAGCACGCCGATGAGGGCAGGGGAGGGGCGTACGAGCAGTACTTC CASKHADEGRGGAYEQYF
TRBJ1-1 - few TRBV28 TGTGCCAGCAGCTTCGAGGCGAACACTGAAGCTTTCTTT CASSFEANTEAFF
TRBJ2-6 - once TRBV6-1 TGTGCCAGCTGTTCCAACTCTGGGGCCAACGTCCTGACTTTC CASCSNSGANVLTF
TRBJ2-1 TRBD2 - TRBV7-2 TGTGCCAGCAGCTTAGAACTAGCGGGGGGAGCCTCCTACAATGAGCAGTTCTTC CASSLELAGGASYNEQFF
TRBJ1-1 - - TRBV30 TGTGCCTGGCACAGGGTTTTGAACACTGAAGCTTTCTTT CAWHRVLNTEAFF
TRBJ2-5 TRBD2 - TRBV6-5 TGTGCCAGCAGTCCGCGTGGCGGGGGGGCGTCTACCCAGTACTTC CASSPRGGGASTQYF
TRBJ2-1 - once TRBV5-4 TGTGCCAGCACCGCCCTTGCCACCAGGGAGTCCCCCTACAATGAGCAGTTCTTC CASTALATRESPYNEQFF
TRBJ2-7 - - TRBV6-5 TGTGCCAGCAGTCGACAGGTCTCCTACGAGCAGTACTTC CASSRQVSYEQYF
TRBJ2-7 - - TRBV2 TGTGCCAGCCCCCCCCCGGGGACCCGGGTATCCTACGAGCAGTACTTC CASPPPGTRVSYEQYF
TRBJ2-3 - - TRBV10-1 TGCGCCAGCAGCGGAGGGGAGAGCACAGATACGCAGTATTTT CASSGGESTDTQYF
TRBJ2-3 TRBD1 - TRBV2 TGTGCCAGCAGTGCGGACAGGGTGGCAGATACGCAGTATTTT CASSADRVADTQYF
TRBJ1-2 - once TRBV10-2 TGCGCCAGCAGTTCAGAGGGCAGGCTGGGGGGGGGCATCTATGGCTACACCTTC CASSSEGRLGGGIYGYTF
TRBJ1-4 TRBD1 - TRBV5-1 TGCGCCAGCAGCCCCGGGACAGTCGAAAAACTGTTTTTT CASSPGTVEKLFF
TRBJ1-1 - - TRBV7-2 TGTGCCAGCAGCTTTTCAGGGATCACTGAAGCTTTCTTT CASSFSGITEAFF
TRBJ1-5 - - TRBV30 TGTGCCTGGAGTGTCATGGGGGACAATCAGCCCCAGCATTTT CAWSVMGDNQPQHF
TRBJ2-1 TRBD2 - TRBV19 TGTGCCAGTAGTATATCCTCTCCGGGACTAGCTGTCAATGAGCAGTTCTTC CASSISSPGLAVNEQFF
TRBJ2-1 - - TRBV15 TGTGCCACCAGCAGCGACTACAATGAGCAGTTCTTC CATSSDYNEQFF
TRBJ2-1 TRBD2 - TRBV7-3 TGTGCCAGCAGTGCGGGGGGGCGTCTCGATGAGCAGTTCTTC CASSAGGRLDEQFF
TRBJ2-5 - - TRBV7-6 TGTGCCAGCAGCTTATCCCCTCTTACGACGGAGACCCAGTACTTC CASSLSPLTTETQYF
TRBJ2-1 - - TRBV7-3 TGTGCCAGCAGCCCTGGTCAGCGGGCAAGAAATGAGCAGTTCTTC CASSPGQRARNEQFF
TRBJ2-5 - - TRBV5-1 TGCGCCAGCAGCCACCCGGGTCACACAGAGACCCAGTACTTC CASSHPGHTETQYF
TRBJ2-1 TRBD2 - TRBV27 TGTGCCAGCAGTTTCCTAGCGGGGGGAAGAGGCAATGAGCAGTTCTTC CASSFLAGGRGNEQFF
TRBJ2-7 - - TRBV6-1 TGTGCCAGCAGTGAGGAGGGACCAACCTACGAGCAGTACTTC CASSEEGPTYEQYF
TRBJ2-3 - once TRBV5-4 TGTGCCAGCAGCCGCGGTGGGCGAGGTGGCACAGATACGCAGTATTTT CASSRGGRGGTDTQYF
TRBJ2-1 - - TRBV29-1 TGCAGCGTTGACCGGACAAACAATGAGCAGTTCTTC CSVDRTNNEQFF
TRBJ2-7 - - TRBV15 TGTGCCACCAGCAGAGAGGGCAGCTACTCCTACGAGCAGTACTTC CATSREGSYSYEQYF
TRBJ2-3 - - TRBV18 TGTGCCAGCTCACCACCGACGGGGAGCACAGATACGCAGTATTTT CASSPPTGSTDTQYF
TRBJ1-2 - - TRBV6-1 TGTGCCAGCAGCCCCGAACCGGACAGTTATGGCTACACCTTC CASSPEPDSYGYTF
TRBJ1-6 TRBD1 few TRBV2 TGTGCCAGCACTTACCTGGACAGGGGATCATCACCCCTCCACTTT CASTYLDRGSSPLHF
TRBJ2-3 - - TRBV28 TGTGCCAGCTTCCCTCTAGTGGGGACAGATACGCAGTATTTT CASFPLVGTDTQYF
TRBJ2-5 - - TRBV9 TGTGCCAGCAGCGTAGAGTTATTGGTCCGAATAAAGACCCAGTACTTC CASSVELLVRIKTQYF
TRBJ2-4 - - TRBV28 TGTGCCAGCAGAACTACCATGGGGAACATTCAGTACTTC CASRTTMGNIQYF
TRBJ1-2 - few TRBV4-1 TGCGCCAGCAGCCGGATCACGGGGTTCTATGGCTACACCTTC CASSRITGFYGYTF